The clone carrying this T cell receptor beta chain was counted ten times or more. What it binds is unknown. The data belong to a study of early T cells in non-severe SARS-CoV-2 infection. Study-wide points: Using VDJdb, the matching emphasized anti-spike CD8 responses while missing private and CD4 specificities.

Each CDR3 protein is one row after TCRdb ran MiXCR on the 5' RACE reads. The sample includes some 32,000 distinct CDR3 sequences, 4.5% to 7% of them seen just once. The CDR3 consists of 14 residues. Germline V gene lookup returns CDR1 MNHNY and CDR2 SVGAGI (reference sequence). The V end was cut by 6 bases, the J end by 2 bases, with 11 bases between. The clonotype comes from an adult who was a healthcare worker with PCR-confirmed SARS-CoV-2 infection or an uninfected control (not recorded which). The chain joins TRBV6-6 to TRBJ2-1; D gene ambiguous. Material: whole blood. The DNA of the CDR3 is TGTGCCAGCAGCAGATCCGACCCCTACAATGAGCAGTTCTTC. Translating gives CASSRSDPYNEQFF.